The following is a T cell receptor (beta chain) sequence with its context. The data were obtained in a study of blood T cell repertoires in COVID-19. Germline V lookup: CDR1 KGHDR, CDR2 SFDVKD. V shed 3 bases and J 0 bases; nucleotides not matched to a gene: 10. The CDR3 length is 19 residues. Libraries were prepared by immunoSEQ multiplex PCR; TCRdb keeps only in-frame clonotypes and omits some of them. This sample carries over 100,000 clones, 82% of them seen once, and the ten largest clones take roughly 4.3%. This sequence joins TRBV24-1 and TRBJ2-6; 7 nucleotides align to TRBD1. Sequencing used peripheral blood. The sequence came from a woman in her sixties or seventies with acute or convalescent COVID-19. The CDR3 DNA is TGTGCCACCAGTGATCAAAGACGGGACAGTCCCTCTGGGGCCAACGTCCTGACTTTC. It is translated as CATSDQRRDSPSGANVLTF.